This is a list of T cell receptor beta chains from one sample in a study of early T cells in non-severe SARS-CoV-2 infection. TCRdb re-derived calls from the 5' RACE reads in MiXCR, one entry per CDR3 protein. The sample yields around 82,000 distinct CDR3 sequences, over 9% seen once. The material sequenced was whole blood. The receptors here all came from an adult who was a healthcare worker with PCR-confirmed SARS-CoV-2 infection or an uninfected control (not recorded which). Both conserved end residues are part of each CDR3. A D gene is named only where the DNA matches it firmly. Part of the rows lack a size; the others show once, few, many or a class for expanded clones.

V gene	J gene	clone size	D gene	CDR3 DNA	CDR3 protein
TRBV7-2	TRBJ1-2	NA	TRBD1	TGTGCCAGCAGCTTAGGGGCGGGACAGGGGGTATACTATGGCTACACCTTC	CASSLGAGQGVYYGYTF
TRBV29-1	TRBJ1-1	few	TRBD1	TGCAGCGCCCTGACAGGGCTGAACACTGAAGCTTTCTTT	CSALTGLNTEAFF
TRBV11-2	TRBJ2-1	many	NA	TGTGCCAGCAGCTTGGTCGAGGGGGATGAGCAGTTCTTC	CASSLVEGDEQFF
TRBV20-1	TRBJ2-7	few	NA	TGCAGTGCTAGAGAGAACGTGGCCTACGAGCAGTACTTC	CSARENVAYEQYF
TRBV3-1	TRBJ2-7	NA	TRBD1	TGTGCCAGCAGCCAGCTGGGGACAGGCGCCTTAAGGGAGCAGTACTTC	CASSQLGTGALREQYF
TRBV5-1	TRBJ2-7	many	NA	TGCGCCAGCAGCTTGGCCGGGCAGGACTACGAGCAGTACTTC	CASSLAGQDYEQYF
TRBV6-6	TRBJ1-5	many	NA	TGTGCCAGCAGTTACTCGATTGGCAGGGCCAATCAGCCCCAGCATTTT	CASSYSIGRANQPQHF
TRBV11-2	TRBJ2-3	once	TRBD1	TGTGCCAGCAGCTTTGGGACAGGGAGCCCAGATACGCAGTATTTT	CASSFGTGSPDTQYF
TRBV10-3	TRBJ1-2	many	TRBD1	TGTGCCATCAGTGACGCAGGGGGCTGGTACACCTTC	CAISDAGGWYTF
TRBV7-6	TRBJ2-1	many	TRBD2	TGTGCCAGCAGCTCCCCCGGACTAGCGGGCCACAATGAGCAGTTCTTC	CASSSPGLAGHNEQFF
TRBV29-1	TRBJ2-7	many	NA	TGCAGCGTTGAAGGATGGCAGGGGGGCTCCTACGAGCAGTACTTC	CSVEGWQGGSYEQYF
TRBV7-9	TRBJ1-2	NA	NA	TGTGCCAGCAGCTTAGCCACACTGCGGGACTATGGCTACACCTTC	CASSLATLRDYGYTF
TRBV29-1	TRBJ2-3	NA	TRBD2	TGCAGCACCACTAGCGGGGGTGCAGGTACGCAGTATTTT	CSTTSGGAGTQYF
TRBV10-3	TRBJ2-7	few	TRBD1	TGTGCCATCACAGGGACAGGCTCCTACGAGCAGTACTTC	CAITGTGSYEQYF
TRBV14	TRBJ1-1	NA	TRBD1	TGTGCCAGCAGCCAGTCGACAGGGGTGCAATCCATGAACACTGAAGCTTTCTTT	CASSQSTGVQSMNTEAFF
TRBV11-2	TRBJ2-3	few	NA	TGTGCCAGCAGCTTTACCGGGGGATACACAGATACGCAGTATTTT	CASSFTGGYTDTQYF
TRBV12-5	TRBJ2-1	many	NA	TGTGCTAGTGGTTTGGTACTTCCAGGGGCTAGCTCCTACAATGAGCAGTTCTTC	CASGLVLPGASSYNEQFF
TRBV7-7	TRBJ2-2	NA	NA	TGTGCCAGCAGCTTGGACCGAAACACCGGGGAGCTGTTTTTT	CASSLDRNTGELFF
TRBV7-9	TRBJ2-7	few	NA	TGTGCCAGCAGCTTAGCGGGGACGGACGAGCAGTACTTC	CASSLAGTDEQYF
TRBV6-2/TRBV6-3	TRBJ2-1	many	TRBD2	TGTGCCAGCAGTTACTCGGGGACTAGCGGGGGATTAGACTACAATGAGCAGTTCTTC	CASSYSGTSGGLDYNEQFF
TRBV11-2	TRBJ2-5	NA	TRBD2	TGTGCCAGCAGCCCAAGCGGGGCCCAAGAGACCCAGTACTTC	CASSPSGAQETQYF
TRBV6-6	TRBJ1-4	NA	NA	TGTGCCAGCAGTTACTCGACTGAAAAACTGTTTTTT	CASSYSTEKLFF
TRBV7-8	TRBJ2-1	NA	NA	TGTGCCAGCAGCTTATTTCCCGGGGGCAGGGGAGAAGAGCAGTTCTTC	CASSLFPGGRGEEQFF
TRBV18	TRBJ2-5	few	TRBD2	TGTGCCAGCTCGCGTGGGACTAGCGGGGCGCTCCAAGAGACCCAGTACTTC	CASSRGTSGALQETQYF
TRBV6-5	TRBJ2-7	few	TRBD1	TGTGCCAGCAGTCCGGACAGGTCCCGGTACGAGCAGTACTTC	CASSPDRSRYEQYF
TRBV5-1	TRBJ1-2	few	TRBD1	TGCGCCAGCAGCCCCCGGACAGGGGGAGTCGATGGCTACACCTTC	CASSPRTGGVDGYTF
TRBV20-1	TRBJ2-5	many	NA	TGCAGTGCTAACTTCGATGGGAGGGAGACCCAGTACTTC	CSANFDGRETQYF
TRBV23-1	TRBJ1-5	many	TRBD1	TGCGCCAGCACTTGGACAGGGGGCCCCCCCAGGCCCCAGCATTTT	CASTWTGGPPRPQHF
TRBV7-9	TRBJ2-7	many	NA	TGTGCCAGCAGCGAGGGCATATACGAGCAGTACTTC	CASSEGIYEQYF
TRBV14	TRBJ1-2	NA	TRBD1	TGTGCCAGCAGCCAAGAGGGGGACAGGTCCAACTATGGCTACACCTTC	CASSQEGDRSNYGYTF
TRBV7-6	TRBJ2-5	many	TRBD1	TGTGCCAGCAGCTTGGGCCCAACAGGGGGCATCGAGACCCAGTACTTC	CASSLGPTGGIETQYF
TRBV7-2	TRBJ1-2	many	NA	TGTGCCAGCAGCTTAGGACAGATTTATGGCTACACCTTC	CASSLGQIYGYTF
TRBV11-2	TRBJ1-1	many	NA	TGTGCCAGCAGCCTCCAAGGGCATGTGAACACTGAAGCTTTCTTT	CASSLQGHVNTEAFF
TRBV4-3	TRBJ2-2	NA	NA	TGCGCCAGCAGCCAAGAGATGGAGGCCGGGGAGCTGTTTTTT	CASSQEMEAGELFF
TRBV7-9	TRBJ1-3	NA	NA	TGTGCCAGCAGCTTGAATGCCGGAAACACCATATATTTT	CASSLNAGNTIYF
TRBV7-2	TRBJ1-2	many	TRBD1	TGTGCCAGCACTCGACAGGGAGCTAACTATGGCTACACCTTC	CASTRQGANYGYTF
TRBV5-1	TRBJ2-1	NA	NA	TGCGCCAGCAGCTTGGGGCAGGGGTATTACAATGAGCAGTTCTTC	CASSLGQGYYNEQFF
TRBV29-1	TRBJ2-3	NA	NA	TGCAGCGTTGCGGTCAGGACCACAGATACGCAGTATTTT	CSVAVRTTDTQYF
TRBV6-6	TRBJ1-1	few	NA	TGTGCCAGCAGTTCAGGGTTTGGCACTGAAGCTTTCTTT	CASSSGFGTEAFF
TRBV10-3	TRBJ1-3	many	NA	TGTGCCATCAGAAGAGAGAACGGAAACACCATATATTTT	CAIRRENGNTIYF
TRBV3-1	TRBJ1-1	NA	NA	TGTGCCAGCAGCCGTACGGGCCTCCTGGTGGCTGAAGCTTTCTTT	CASSRTGLLVAEAFF
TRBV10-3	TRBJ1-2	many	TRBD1	TGTGCCACCTCAGAACAGACAGGGAACTATGGCTACACCTTC	CATSEQTGNYGYTF
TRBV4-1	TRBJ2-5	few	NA	TGCGCCAGCAGCCAAGATCCCACCGAATTCCTAGGGACCCAGTACTTC	CASSQDPTEFLGTQYF
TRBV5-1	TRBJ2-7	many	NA	TGCGCCAGCAGCCCCGGGACGGCGACCTACGAGCAGTACTTC	CASSPGTATYEQYF
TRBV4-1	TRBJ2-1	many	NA	TGCGCCAGCAGCCAAGATCCAGGGGTCAATGAGCAGTTCTTC	CASSQDPGVNEQFF
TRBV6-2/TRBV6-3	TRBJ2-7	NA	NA	TGTGCCAGCAGTTACTCGAAATCCAGGGATCCCGAGCAGTACTTC	CASSYSKSRDPEQYF
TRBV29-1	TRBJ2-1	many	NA	TGCAGCGTCGAAGCCAATGAGCAGTTCTTC	CSVEANEQFF
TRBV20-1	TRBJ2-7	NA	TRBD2	TGCAGTGCTAACCCGGATGGTTTGGCTAGCGGGGGCACGCCCTACGAGCAGTACTTC	CSANPDGLASGGTPYEQYF
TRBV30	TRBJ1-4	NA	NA	TGTGCCTGGGTTGCCACTGGGCGTAATGAAAAACTGTTTTTT	CAWVATGRNEKLFF
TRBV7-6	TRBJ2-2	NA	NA	TGTGCCAGCAGCGAAAGGGGTAGGGTATCGAATTCCACCGGGGAGCTGTTTTTT	CASSERGRVSNSTGELFF
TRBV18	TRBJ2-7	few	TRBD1	TGTGCCAGCTCACCACCCGGGACAGGATCCTACGAGCAGTACTTC	CASSPPGTGSYEQYF
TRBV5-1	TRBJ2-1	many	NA	TGCGCCAGCAGCTTGGTCGTTGGAACCTTCAATGAGCAGTTCTTC	CASSLVVGTFNEQFF
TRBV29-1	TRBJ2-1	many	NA	TGCAGCGTTGATCAAGGGGGCTCCTACAATGAGCAGTTCTTC	CSVDQGGSYNEQFF
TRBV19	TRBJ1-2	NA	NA	TGTGCCAGTAGTTACGGACAGTTCAACTATGGCTACACCTTC	CASSYGQFNYGYTF
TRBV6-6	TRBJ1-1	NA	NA	TGTGCCAGCACCTTTGGGCAGGGCCGAGGGACTGAAGCTTTCTTT	CASTFGQGRGTEAFF
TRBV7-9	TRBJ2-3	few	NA	TGTGCCAGCAGCTTAGCGGCCACAACAGAAGGAGATACGCAGTATTTT	CASSLAATTEGDTQYF
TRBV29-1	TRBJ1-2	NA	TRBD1	TGCAGCACCATGACGGGACAGGGCTATGGCTACACCTTC	CSTMTGQGYGYTF
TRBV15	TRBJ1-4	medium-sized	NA	TGTGCCACCAGCAGAGATCAGCTCTTCGGTTTTCGCAGTGAAAAACTGTTTTTT	CATSRDQLFGFRSEKLFF
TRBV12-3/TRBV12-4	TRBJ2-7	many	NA	TGTGCCAGCAGTCCCGGGACGCAACAGTACTTC	CASSPGTQQYF